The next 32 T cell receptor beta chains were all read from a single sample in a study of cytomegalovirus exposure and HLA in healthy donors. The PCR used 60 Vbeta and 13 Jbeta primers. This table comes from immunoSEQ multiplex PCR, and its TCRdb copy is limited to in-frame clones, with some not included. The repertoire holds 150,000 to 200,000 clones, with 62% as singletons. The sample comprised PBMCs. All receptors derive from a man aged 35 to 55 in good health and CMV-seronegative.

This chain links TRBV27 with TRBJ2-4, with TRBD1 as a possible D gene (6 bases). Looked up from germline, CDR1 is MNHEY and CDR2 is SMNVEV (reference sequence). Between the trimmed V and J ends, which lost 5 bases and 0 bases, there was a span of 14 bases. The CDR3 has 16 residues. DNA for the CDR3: TGTGCCAGCAGTGACAGGCGGGTTCTAGCCAAAAACATTCAGTACTTC. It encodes CASSDRRVLAKNIQYF.

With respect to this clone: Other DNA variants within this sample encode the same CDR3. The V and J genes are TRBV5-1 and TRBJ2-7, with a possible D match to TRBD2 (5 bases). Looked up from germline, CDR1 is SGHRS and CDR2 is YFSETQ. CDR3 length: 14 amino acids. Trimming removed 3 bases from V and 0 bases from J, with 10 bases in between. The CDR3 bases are TGCGCCAGCAGCTCGGGTGGGAGCTCCTACGAGCAGTACTTC. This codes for CASSSGGSSYEQYF. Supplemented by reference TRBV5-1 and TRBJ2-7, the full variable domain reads KAGVTQTPRYLIKTRGQQVTLSCSPISGHRSVSWYQQTPGQGLQFLFEYFSETQRNKGNFPGRFSGRQFSNSRSEMNVSTLELGDSALYLCASSSGGSSYEQYFGPGTRLTVT.

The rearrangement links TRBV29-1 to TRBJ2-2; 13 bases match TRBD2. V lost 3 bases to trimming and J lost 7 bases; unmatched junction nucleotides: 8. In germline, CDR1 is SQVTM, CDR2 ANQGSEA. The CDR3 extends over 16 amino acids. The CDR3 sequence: CSVDRTSGSLGGELFF. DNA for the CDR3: TGCAGCGTTGATAGGACTAGCGGGAGTCTAGGCGGGGAGCTGTTTTTT.

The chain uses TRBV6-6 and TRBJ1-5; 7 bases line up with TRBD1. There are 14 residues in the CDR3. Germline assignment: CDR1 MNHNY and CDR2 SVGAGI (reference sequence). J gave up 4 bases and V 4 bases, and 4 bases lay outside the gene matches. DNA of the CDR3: TGTGCCAGCAGTTTACGACAGGGTAATCAGCCCCAGCATTTT. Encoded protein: CASSLRQGNQPQHF.

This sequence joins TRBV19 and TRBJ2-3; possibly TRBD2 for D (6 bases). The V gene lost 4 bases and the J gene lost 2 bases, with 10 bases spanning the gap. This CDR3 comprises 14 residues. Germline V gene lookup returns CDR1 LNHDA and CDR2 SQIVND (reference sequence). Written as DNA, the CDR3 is TGTGCCAGTAGTACCGGACTAACCACAGATACGCAGTATTTT. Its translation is CASSTGLTTDTQYF. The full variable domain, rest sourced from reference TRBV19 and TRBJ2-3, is DGGITQSPKYLFRKEGQNVTLSCEQNLNHDAMYWYRQDPGQGLRLIYYSQIVNDFQKGDIAEGYSVSREKKESFPLTVTSAQKNPTAFYLCASSTGLTTDTQYFGPGTRLTVL.

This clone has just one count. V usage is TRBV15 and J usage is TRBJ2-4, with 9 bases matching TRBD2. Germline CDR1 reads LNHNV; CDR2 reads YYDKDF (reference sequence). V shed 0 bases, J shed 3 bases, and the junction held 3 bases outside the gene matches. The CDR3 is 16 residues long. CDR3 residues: CATSRDPSGVKNIQYF. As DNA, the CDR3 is TGTGCCACCAGCAGAGATCCTAGCGGGGTCAAAAACATTCAGTACTTC.

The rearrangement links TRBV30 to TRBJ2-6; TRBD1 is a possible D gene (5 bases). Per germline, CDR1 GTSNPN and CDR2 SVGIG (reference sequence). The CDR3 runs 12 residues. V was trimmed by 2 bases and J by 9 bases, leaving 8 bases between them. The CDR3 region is CAWSTGRNVLTF. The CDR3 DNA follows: TGTGCCTGGAGTACAGGACGCAACGTCCTGACTTTC.

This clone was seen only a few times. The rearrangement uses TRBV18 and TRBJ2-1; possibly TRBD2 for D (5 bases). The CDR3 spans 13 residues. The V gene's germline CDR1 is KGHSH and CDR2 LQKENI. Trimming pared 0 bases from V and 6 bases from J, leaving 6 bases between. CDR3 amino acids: CASSPPLANEQFF. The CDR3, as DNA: TGTGCCAGCTCACCACCCCTAGCCAATGAGCAGTTCTTC. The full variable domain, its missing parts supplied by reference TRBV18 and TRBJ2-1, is NAGVMQNPRHLVRRRGQEARLRCSPMKGHSHVYWYRQLPEEGLKFMVYLQKENIIDESGMPKERFSAEFPKEGPSILRIQQVVRGDSAAYFCASSPPLANEQFFGPGTRLTVL.

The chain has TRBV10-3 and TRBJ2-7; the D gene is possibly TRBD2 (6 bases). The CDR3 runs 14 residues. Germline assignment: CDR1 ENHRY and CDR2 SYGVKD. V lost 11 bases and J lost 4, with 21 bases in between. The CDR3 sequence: CAVQIRRESYEQYF. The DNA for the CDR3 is TGTGCCGTGCAAATTAGGAGGGAGAGTTACGAGCAGTACTTC.

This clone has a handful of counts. The CDR3: CASERRGPYGYTF. The DNA of the CDR3 is TGTGCCTCCGAACGGAGGGGTCCCTATGGCTACACCTTC. The chain is built from TRBV30 and TRBJ1-2; D might be TRBD1 (5 bases). V was pared by 7 bases and J by 4 bases, with 16 bases between. CDR3 length equals 13 residues. Germline V lookup: CDR1 GTSNPN, CDR2 SVGIG (reference sequence).

In DNA, the CDR3 is TGTGCCAGCAGCTCCCCTAAAGGGGAAGGCTATGGCTACACCTTC. Its protein is CASSSPKGEGYGYTF. The chain carries TRBV7-9 and TRBJ1-2, with a tentative D call TRBD1 (5 bases). Germline assignment: CDR1 SEHNR and CDR2 FQNEAQ (reference sequence). The CDR3 consists of 15 residues. V lost 4 bases to trimming and J lost 4 bases, with 16 bases between them.

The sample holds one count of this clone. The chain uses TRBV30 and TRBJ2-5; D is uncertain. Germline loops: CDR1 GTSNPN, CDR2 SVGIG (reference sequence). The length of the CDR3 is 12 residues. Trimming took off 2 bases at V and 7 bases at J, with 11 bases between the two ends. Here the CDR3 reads CAWSTTGGTQYF. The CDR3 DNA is TGTGCCTGGAGTACTACCGGCGGGACCCAGTACTTC.

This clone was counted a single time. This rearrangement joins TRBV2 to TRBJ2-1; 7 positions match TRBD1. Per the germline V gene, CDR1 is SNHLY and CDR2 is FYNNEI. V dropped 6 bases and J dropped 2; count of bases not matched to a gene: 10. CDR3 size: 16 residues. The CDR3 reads CASRPRDSQPYNEQFF. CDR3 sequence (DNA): TGTGCCAGCAGGCCCCGGGACAGTCAGCCCTACAATGAGCAGTTCTTC. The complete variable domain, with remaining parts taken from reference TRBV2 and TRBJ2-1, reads EPEVTQTPSHQVTQMGQEVILRCVPISNHLYFYWYRQILGQKVEFLVSFYNNEISEKSEIFDDQFSVERPDGSNFTLKIRSTKLEDSAMYFCASRPRDSQPYNEQFFGPGTRLTVL.

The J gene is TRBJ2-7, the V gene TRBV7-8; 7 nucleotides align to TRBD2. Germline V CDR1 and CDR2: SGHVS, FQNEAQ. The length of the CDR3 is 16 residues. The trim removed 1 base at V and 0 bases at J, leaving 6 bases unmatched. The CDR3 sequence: CASSLVKGGSSYEQYF. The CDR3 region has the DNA TGTGCCAGCAGCTTAGTGAAGGGCGGGAGCTCCTACGAGCAGTACTTC.

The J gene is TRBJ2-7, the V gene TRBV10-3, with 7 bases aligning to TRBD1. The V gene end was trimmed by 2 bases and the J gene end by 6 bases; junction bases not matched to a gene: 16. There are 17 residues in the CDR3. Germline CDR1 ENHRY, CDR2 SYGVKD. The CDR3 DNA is TGTGCCATCAGTGAGATGAAAGGCCGACAGGGCGTCGGCGAGCAGTACTTC. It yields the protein CAISEMKGRQGVGEQYF.

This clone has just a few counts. The CDR3 sequence is CSVGYGEEAFF. CDR3 DNA sequence: TGCAGCGTTGGATATGGGGAGGAAGCTTTCTTT. The chain is built from TRBV29-1 and TRBJ1-1, with no clear D. V was shortened by 4 bases and J by 8 bases, with 11 bases between the two germline ends. The CDR3 consists of 11 residues. Germline loops: CDR1 SQVTM, CDR2 ANQGSEA.

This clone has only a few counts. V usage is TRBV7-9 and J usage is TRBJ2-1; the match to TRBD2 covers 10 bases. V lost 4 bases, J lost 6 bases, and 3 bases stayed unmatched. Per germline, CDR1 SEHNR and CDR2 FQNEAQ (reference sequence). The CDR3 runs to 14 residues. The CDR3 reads CASSSQRGGNEQFF. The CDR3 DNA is TGTGCCAGCAGCTCACAGCGGGGGGGCAATGAGCAGTTCTTC.

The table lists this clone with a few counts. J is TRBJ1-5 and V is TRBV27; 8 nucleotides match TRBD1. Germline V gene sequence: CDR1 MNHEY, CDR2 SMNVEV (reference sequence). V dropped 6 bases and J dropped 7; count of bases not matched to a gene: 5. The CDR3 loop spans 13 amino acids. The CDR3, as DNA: TGTGCCAGCAGCTTTGACAGGGGCCAGCCCCAGCATTTT. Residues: CASSFDRGQPQHF.

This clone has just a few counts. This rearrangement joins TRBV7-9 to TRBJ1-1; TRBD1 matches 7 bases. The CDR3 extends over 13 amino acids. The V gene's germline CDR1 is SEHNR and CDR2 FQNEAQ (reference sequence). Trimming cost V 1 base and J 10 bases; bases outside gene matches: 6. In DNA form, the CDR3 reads TGTGCCAGCAGCTTAGTAGGGCAGGGGGTAGCTTTCTTT. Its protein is CASSLVGQGVAFF.

The CDR3 reads CASSPRDSLYEQYF. Written as DNA, the CDR3 is TGCGCCAGCAGCCCCCGGGACAGCCTTTACGAGCAGTACTTC. V usage is TRBV5-1 and J usage is TRBJ2-7, with 7 positions matching TRBD1. Germline CDR1 is SGHRS and CDR2 is YFSETQ. The V gene end was trimmed by 4 bases and the J gene end by 4 bases; junction bases not matched to a gene: 8. This CDR3 has 14 residues.

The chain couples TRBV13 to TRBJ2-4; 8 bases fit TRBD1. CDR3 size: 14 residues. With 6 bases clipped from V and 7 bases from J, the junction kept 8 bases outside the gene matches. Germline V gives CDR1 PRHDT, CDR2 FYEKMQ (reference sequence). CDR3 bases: TGTGCCAGCAGAGGGGCAGGGGGCAACAACATTCAGTACTTC. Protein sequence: CASRGAGGNNIQYF.

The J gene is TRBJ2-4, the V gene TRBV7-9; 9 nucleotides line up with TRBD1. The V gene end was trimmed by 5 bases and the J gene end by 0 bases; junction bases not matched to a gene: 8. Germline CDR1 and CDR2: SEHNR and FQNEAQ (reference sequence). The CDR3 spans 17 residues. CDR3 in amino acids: CASSEGQGVLAKNIQYF. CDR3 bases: TGTGCCAGCAGCGAGGGACAGGGCGTTCTAGCCAAAAACATTCAGTACTTC.

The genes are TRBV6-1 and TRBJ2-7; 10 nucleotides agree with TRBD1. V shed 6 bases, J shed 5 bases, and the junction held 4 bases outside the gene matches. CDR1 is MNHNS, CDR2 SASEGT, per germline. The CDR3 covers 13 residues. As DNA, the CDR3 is TGTGCCAGCAGCGGGGACAGGGGTGACGAGCAGTACTTC. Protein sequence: CASSGDRGDEQYF.

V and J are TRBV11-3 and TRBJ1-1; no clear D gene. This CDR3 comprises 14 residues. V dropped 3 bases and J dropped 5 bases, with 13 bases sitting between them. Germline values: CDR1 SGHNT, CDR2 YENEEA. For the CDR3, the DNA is TGTGCCAGCAGCTTGGGTGGACTGGTGACTGAAGCTTTCTTT. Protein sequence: CASSLGGLVTEAFF.

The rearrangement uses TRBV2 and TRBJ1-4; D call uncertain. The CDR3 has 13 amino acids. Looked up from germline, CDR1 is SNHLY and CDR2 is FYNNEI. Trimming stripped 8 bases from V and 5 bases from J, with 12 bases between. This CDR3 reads CASRRVPNEKLFF. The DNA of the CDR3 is TGTGCCAGCCGGCGGGTCCCAAATGAAAAACTGTTTTTT. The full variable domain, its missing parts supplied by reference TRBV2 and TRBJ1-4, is EPEVTQTPSHQVTQMGQEVILRCVPISNHLYFYWYRQILGQKVEFLVSFYNNEISEKSEIFDDQFSVERPDGSNFTLKIRSTKLEDSAMYFCASRRVPNEKLFFGSGTQLSVL.

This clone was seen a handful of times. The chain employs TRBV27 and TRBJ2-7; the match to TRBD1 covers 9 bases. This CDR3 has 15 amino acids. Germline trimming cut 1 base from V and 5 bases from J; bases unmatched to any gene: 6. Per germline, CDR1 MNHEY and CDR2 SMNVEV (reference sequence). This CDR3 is CASSLLGTGSHEQYF. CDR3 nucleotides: TGTGCCAGCAGTTTATTAGGGACAGGGTCCCACGAGCAGTACTTC.

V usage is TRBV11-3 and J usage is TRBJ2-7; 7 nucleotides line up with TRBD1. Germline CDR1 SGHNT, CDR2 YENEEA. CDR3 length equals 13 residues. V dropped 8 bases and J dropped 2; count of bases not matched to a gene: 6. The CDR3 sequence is CASGNRGPYEQYF. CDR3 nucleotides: TGTGCCAGCGGAAACAGGGGTCCCTACGAGCAGTACTTC.

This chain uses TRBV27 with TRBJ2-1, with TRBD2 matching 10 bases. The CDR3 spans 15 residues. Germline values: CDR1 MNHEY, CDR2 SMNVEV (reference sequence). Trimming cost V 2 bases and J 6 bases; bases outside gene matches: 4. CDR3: CASSLISGGSNEQFF. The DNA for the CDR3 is TGTGCCAGCAGTTTAATTAGCGGGGGGTCCAATGAGCAGTTCTTC.

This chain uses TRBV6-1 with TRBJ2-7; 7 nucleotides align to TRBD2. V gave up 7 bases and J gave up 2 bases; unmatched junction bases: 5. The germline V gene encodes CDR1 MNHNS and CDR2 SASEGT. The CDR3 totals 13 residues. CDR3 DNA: TGTGCCAGCACGGTGGGGAGGGCCTACGAGCAGTACTTC. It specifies CASTVGRAYEQYF.

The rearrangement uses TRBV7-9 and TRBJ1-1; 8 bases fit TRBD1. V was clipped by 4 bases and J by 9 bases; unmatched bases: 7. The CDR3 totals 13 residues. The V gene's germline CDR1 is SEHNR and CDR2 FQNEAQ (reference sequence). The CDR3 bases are TGTGCCAGCAGCTCCGGACAGGGTCCCAAAGCTTTCTTT. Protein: CASSSGQGPKAFF.

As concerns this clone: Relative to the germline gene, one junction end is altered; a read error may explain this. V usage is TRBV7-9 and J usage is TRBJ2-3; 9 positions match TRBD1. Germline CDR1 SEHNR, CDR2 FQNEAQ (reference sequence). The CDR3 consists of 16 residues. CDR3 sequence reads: CSSSPPGQGGTDTQYF. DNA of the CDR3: TGTTCCAGCAGCCCGCCGGGACAGGGCGGCACAGATACGCAGTATTTT.

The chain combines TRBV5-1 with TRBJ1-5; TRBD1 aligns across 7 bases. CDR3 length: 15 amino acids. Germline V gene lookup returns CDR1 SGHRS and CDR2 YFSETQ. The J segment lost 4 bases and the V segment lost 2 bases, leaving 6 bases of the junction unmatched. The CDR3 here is CASSFGDRENQPQHF. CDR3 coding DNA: TGCGCCAGCAGCTTTGGGGACAGAGAGAATCAGCCCCAGCATTTT.